This TCR beta chain came from a study of cytomegalovirus exposure and HLA in healthy donors. Study context: A data release that came early held approximately 92 million unique TCRs from HLA-typed donors.

Germline CDR1 is SGHRS and CDR2 is YFSETQ. Trimming cost V 1 base and J 8 bases, with 15 bases left between them. The CDR3 has 14 amino acids. A multiplex PCR was run with 60 Vbeta primers and 13 Jbeta primers. The assay was immunoSEQ multiplex PCR, and TCRdb's table has in-frame clones only and misses some. The repertoire has around 55,000 clones, around 78% of them found once; the top ten carry 1.4%. Findings and caveats of the study: Trimming of TCR beta V- and J-genes showed a link, identified in a later analysis, to a missense DCLRE1C variant.

Concerning this clone: Its cognate antigen is unknown.

The receptor was isolated from a female donor in good health and CMV-seronegative. V usage is TRBV5-1 and J usage is TRBJ1-2; possibly TRBD1 for D (6 bases). Sequencing used PBMCs. The CDR3 reads CASSLSQGLYGYTF. CDR3 DNA: TGCGCCAGCAGCTTGTCGCAGGGGCTGTACGGCTACACCTTC.